This TCR beta chain was sequenced in a study of regulatory T cells in long-lasting Graves disease. Study outcomes and limitations: The study found persistent patients shared more public clonotypes (about 3,000) than new patients (approximately 970).

This clonotype occurred a few times. Its antigen is not identified. V dropped 3 bases and J dropped 2 bases, with 9 bases sitting between them. Germline V gene data show CDR1 as MNHEY and CDR2 as SMNVEV (reference sequence). The CDR3 loop spans 14 amino acids. Arm-PCR with iRepertoire HTBI primers amplified the CDR3 regions for these TCR beta libraries. TCRdb fed the multiplex PCR reads into MiXCR, producing one record per CDR3 protein. The table lists 520,000 or so distinct CDR3 sequences, around 12% of them singletons, with around 10% in the top ten. Time point here: newly diagnosed GD, antithyroid drugs for less than 3 months. The TCR library used RNA extracted from PBMCs. The authors drew patients from an endocrinology department in Xi'an, China. These data are also associated with another study on T cells in Graves' hyperthyroidism and ophthalmopathy. That report notes: Appearing also in blood were most of the thyroid clonotypes expanded above 0.001.

The rearrangement uses TRBV27 and TRBJ2-3; D gene ambiguous. The sequence was collected from a woman in her twenties or thirties with Graves disease. Source: peripheral blood mononuclear cells (PBMCs), taken at new diagnosis, from a patient treated with antithyroid drugs. CDR3 DNA sequence: TGTGCCAGCAGTTTGTCCGGCCTCACAGATACGCAGTATTTT. It encodes CASSLSGLTDTQYF.